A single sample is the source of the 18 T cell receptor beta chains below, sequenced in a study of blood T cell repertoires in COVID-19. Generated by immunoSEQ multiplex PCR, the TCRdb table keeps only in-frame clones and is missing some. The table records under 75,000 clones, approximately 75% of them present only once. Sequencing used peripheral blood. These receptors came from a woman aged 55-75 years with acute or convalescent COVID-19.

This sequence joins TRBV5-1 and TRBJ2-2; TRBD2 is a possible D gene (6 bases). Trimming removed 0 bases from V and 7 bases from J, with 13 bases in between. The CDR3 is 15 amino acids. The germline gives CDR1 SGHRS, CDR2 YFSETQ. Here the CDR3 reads CASSLDSGRSGELFF. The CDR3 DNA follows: TGCGCCAGCAGCTTGGATTCGGGGAGGAGCGGGGAGCTGTTTTTT.

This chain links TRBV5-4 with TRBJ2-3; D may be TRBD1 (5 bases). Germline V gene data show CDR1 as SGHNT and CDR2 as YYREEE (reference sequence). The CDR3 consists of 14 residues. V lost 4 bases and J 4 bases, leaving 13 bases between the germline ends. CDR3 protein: CASSQERGSDTQYF. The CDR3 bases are TGTGCCAGCAGCCAGGAAAGGGGATCAGATACGCAGTATTTT.

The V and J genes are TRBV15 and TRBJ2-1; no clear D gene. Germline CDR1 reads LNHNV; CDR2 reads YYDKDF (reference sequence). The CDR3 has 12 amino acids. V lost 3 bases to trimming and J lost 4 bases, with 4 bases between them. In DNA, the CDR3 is TGTGCCACCAGCAGGCAGTACAATGAGCAGTTCTTC. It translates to CATSRQYNEQFF. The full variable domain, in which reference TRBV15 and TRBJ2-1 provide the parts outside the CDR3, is DAMVIQNPRYQVTQFGKPVTLSCSQTLNHNVMYWYQQKSSQAPKLLFHYYDKDFNNEADTPDNFQSRRPNTSFCFLDIRSPGLGDTAMYLCATSRQYNEQFFGPGTRLTVL.

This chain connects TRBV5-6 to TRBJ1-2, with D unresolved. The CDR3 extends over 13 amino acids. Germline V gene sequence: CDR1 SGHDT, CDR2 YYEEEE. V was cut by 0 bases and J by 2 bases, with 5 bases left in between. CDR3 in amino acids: CASSLGRNYGYTF. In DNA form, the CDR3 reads TGTGCCAGCAGCTTGGGCAGAAACTATGGCTACACCTTC.

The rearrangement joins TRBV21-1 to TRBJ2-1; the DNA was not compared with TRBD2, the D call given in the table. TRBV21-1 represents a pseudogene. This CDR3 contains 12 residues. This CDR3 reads CASSKRWYEQFF. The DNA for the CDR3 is TGTGCCAGCAGCAAGAGATGGTATGAGCAGTTCTTC.

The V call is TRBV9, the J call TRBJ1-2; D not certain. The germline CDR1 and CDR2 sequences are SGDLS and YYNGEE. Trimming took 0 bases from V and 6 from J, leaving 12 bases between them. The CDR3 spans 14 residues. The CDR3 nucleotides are TGTGCCAGCAGCGTAGTCGGCAGGCGGGATGGCTACACCTTC. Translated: CASSVVGRRDGYTF.

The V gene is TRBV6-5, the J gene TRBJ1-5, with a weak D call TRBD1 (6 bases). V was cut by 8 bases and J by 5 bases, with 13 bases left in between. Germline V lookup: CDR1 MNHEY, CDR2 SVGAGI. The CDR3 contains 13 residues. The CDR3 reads CASGGGGYQPQHF. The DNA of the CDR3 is TGTGCCAGCGGAGGGGGGGGATATCAGCCCCAGCATTTT.

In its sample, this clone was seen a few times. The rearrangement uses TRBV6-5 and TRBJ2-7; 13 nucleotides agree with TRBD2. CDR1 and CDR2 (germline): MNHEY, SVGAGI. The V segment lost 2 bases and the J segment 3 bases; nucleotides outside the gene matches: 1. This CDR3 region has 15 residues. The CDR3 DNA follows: TGTGCCAGCAGTTACGGACTAGCGGGGGTCTACGAGCAGTACTTC. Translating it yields CASSYGLAGVYEQYF.

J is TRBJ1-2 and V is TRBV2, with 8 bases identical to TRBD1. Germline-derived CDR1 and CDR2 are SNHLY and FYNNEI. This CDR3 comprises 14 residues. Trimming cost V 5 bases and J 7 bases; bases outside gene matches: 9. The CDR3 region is CASSSNSGGPGYTF. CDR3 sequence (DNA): TGTGCCAGCAGTTCAAACTCAGGGGGCCCTGGCTACACCTTC.

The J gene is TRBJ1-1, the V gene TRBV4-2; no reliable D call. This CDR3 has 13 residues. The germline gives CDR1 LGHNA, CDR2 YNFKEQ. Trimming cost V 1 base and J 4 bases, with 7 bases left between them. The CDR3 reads CASSQAEGTEAFF. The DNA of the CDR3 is TGTGCCAGCAGCCAAGCTGAGGGCACTGAAGCTTTCTTT.

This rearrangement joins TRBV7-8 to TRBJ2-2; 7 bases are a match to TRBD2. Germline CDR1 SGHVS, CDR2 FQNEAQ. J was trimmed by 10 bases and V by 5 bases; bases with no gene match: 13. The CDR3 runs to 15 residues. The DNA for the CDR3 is TGTGCCAGCAGCCTCCGGCCTTGGGGGGGTGAGGAGCTGTTTTTT. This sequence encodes CASSLRPWGGEELFF.

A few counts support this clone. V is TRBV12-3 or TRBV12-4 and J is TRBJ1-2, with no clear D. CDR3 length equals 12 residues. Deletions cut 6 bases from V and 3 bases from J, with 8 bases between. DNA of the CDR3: TGTGCCAGCAGATCGGACTACTATGGCTACACCTTC. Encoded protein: CASRSDYYGYTF.

The CDR3 region has the DNA TGCGCCAGCAGCCAAGATCCCCCGGGGGATACAAGAGGTGGCTACACCTTC. Its protein product is CASSQDPPGDTRGGYTF. The rearrangement uses TRBV4-1 and TRBJ1-2, with TRBD1 as a possible D gene (5 bases). CDR1 and CDR2 (germline): MGHRA, YSYEKL. The V end lost 0 bases, the J end lost 7 bases, and 21 bases lay between the germline ends. The CDR3 extends over 17 amino acids.

In DNA form, the CDR3 reads TGCAGTGCTGTACAGGGAGAGACCCAGTACTTC. Translating it yields CSAVQGETQYF. The chain joins TRBV20-1 to TRBJ2-5; D might be TRBD1 (6 bases). CDR1 and CDR2 from the germline V gene are DFQATT and SNEGSKA (reference sequence). Trimming stripped 5 bases from V and 4 bases from J, with 8 bases between. The length of the CDR3 is 11 residues.

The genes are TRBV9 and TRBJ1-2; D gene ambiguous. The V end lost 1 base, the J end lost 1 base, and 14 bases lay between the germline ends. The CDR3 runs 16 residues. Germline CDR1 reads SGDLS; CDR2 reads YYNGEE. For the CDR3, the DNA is TGTGCCAGCAGCGTACAGACCAACAGTCTTAACTATGGCTACACCTTC. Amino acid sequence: CASSVQTNSLNYGYTF. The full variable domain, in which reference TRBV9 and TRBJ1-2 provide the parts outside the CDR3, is DSGVTQTPKHLITATGQRVTLRCSPRSGDLSVYWYQQSLDQGLQFLIQYYNGEERAKGNILERFSAQQFPDLHSELNLSSLELGDSALYFCASSVQTNSLNYGYTFGSGTRLTVV.

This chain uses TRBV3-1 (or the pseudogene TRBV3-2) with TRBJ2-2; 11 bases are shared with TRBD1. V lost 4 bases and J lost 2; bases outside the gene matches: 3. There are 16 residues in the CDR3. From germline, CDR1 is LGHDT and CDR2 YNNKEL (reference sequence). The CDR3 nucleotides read TGTGCCAGCAGCCCGGGACAGGGGGATAACACCGGGGAGCTGTTTTTT. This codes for CASSPGQGDNTGELFF.

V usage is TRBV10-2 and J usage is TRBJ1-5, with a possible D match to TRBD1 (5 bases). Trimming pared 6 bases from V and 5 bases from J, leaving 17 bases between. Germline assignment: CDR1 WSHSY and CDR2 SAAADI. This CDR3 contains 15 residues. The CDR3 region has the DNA TGCGCCAGCAGAGGAGTGGCAGGGTCTGATCAGCCCCAGCATTTT. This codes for CASRGVAGSDQPQHF.

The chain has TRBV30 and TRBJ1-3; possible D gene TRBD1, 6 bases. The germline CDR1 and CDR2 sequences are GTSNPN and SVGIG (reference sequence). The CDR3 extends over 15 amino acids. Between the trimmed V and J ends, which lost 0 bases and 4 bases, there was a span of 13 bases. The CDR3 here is CAWSVQGGSGNTIYF. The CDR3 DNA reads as TGTGCCTGGAGTGTACAAGGGGGATCCGGAAACACCATATATTTT.